These 10 T cell receptor beta chains share one sample of origin, sequenced in a study of T cell repertoires in cytomegalovirus infection. TCRdb processed the reads anew with MiXCR; each CDR3 protein has one entry. The sample contains more than 200,000 distinct CDR3 sequences, approximately 9% of which appear only once. Sequencing was performed on PBMCs. These receptors all stem from a human donor in good health (CMV status not recorded). Some clones in this sample may be carry-over from other donors' samples.

There are a few counts of this clonotype. CDR3: CASSVAGGTSPLHF. The CDR3, as DNA: TGTGCCAGCAGCGTAGCCGGGGGGACTTCACCCCTCCACTTT. V gene TRBV9 combines with J gene TRBJ1-6; perhaps TRBD1 as D (5 bases). V lost 0 bases, J lost 9 bases, and 10 bases lay in between. The CDR3 spans 14 residues. Germline-derived CDR1 and CDR2 are SGDLS and YYNGEE.

This clonotype was seen more than once but under ten times. This CDR3 reads CSATDRRNTEAFF. CDR3 coding DNA: TGCAGTGCTACAGACAGGCGGAACACTGAAGCTTTCTTT. The V gene is TRBV20-1, the J gene TRBJ1-1; TRBD1 might be the D (6 bases). Germline V CDR1 and CDR2: DFQATT, SNEGSKA (reference sequence). V was clipped by 4 bases and J by 1 base, with 10 bases between them. The CDR3 is 13 amino acids.

This clonotype was seen a few times. The chain has TRBV7-6 and TRBJ1-1, with 7 positions matching TRBD1. Germline trimming cut 5 bases from V and 5 bases from J; bases unmatched to any gene: 5. The CDR3 extends over 13 amino acids. The V gene's germline CDR1 is SGHVS and CDR2 FNYEAQ. The CDR3 bases are TGTGCCAGCAGCATCACAGGGGAAACTGAAGCTTTCTTT. This encodes CASSITGETEAFF.

The V gene is TRBV29-1, the J gene TRBJ2-7; TRBD2 matches at 9 bases. The trim removed 4 bases at V and 5 bases at J, leaving 3 bases unmatched. Germline assignment: CDR1 SQVTM and CDR2 ANQGSEA. The CDR3 totals 12 residues. CDR3 in DNA: TGCAGCGTTGTAGCGGGAGTGGACGAGCAGTACTTC. It translates to CSVVAGVDEQYF.

This clonotype appeared a few times. J is TRBJ2-7 and V is TRBV6-5, with D possibly TRBD1 on 5 matching bases. The CDR3 spans 13 residues. The germline gives CDR1 MNHEY, CDR2 SVGAGI. The V gene lost 3 bases and the J gene lost 3 bases, with 9 bases spanning the gap. The CDR3 DNA reads TGTGCCAGCAGTTATAGGGGTGGCTACGAGCAGTACTTC. This translates into CASSYRGGYEQYF.

The table lists this clonotype with many counts. V gene TRBV7-2 combines with J gene TRBJ1-1; 9 positions match TRBD1. Per germline, CDR1 SGHTA and CDR2 FQGNSA. V shed 5 bases and J 0 bases; nucleotides not matched to a gene: 16. This CDR3 spans 19 amino acids. Written as DNA, the CDR3 is TGTGCCAGCAGCATAAAACTGGACAGGGGCCGGTTCATGAACACTGAAGCTTTCTTT. It is translated as CASSIKLDRGRFMNTEAFF.

This clonotype showed up many times. The gene calls are TRBV5-6 and TRBJ2-2; 12 bases map to TRBD2. The CDR3 is 16 residues long. Germline CDR1 is SGHDT and CDR2 is YYEEEE. The J segment lost 7 bases and the V segment lost 0 bases, leaving 4 bases of the junction unmatched. The CDR3 nucleotides read TGTGCCAGCAGCTTGGGACTAGCGGGAGCGGTCGGGGAGCTGTTTTTT. Residues: CASSLGLAGAVGELFF.

The table lists this clonotype with many counts. The chain uses TRBV19 and TRBJ2-3; the D gene is possibly TRBD1 (6 bases). V shed 6 bases and J shed 6 bases, with 13 bases lying between them. The length of the CDR3 is 13 residues. From germline, CDR1 is LNHDA and CDR2 SQIVND (reference sequence). The CDR3 DNA follows: TGTGCCAGTAGCAGGACAGTCCCCGATACGCAGTATTTT. As protein: CASSRTVPDTQYF.

Points on this clonotype: Its ends do not fully match the called genes, so a read error is possible. The V call is TRBV11-3, the J call TRBJ1-2; maybe TRBD1 (5 bases). CDR1 SGHNT and CDR2 YENEEA come from the germline V gene. The CDR3 contains 13 residues. The CDR3 here is CASSLDTGASLSF. The CDR3 bases are TGTGCCAGCAGCTTAGACACAGGCGCCTCCCTCTCCTTC.

This clonotype showed up many times. The chain has TRBV7-8 and TRBJ2-2; D perhaps matches TRBD1 (5 bases). CDR1 is SGHVS, CDR2 FQNEAQ, per germline. Between the trimmed V and J ends, which lost 3 bases and 0 bases, there was a span of 14 bases. The CDR3 runs to 17 residues. DNA of the CDR3: TGTGCCAGCAGCTTTCCATGGACACGAGCGAACACCGGGGAGCTGTTTTTT. Its protein product is CASSFPWTRANTGELFF.